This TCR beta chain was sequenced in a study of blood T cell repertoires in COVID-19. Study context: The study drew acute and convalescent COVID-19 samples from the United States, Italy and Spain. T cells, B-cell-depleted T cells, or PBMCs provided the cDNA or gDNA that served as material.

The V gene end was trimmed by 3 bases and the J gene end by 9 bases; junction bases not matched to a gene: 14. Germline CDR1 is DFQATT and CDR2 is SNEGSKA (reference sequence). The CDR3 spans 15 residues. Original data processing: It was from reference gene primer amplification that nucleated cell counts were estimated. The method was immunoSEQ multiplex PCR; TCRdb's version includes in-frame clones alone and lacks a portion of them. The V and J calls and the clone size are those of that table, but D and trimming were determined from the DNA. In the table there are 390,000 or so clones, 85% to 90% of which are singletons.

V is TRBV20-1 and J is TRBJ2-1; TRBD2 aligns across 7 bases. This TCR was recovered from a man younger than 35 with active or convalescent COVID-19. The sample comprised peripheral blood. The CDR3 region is CSASSAGVSWSEQFF. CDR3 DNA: TGCAGTGCTAGTTCCGCGGGGGTTTCCTGGAGTGAGCAGTTCTTC.